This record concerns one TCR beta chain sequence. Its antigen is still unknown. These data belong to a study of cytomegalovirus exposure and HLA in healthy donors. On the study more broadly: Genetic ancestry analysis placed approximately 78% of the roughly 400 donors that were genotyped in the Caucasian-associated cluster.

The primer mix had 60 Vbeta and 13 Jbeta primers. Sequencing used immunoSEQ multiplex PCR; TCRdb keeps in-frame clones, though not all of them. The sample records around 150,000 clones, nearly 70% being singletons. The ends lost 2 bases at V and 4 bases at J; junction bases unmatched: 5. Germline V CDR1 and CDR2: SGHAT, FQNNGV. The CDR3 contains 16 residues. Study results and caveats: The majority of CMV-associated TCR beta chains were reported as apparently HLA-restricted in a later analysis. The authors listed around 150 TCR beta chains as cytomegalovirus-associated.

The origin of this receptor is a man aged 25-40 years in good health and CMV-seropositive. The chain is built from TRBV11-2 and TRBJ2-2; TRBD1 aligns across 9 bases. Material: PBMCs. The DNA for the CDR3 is TGTGCCAGCAGCTTATCGGGACAGGGTGGCACCGGGGAGCTGTTTTTT. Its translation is CASSLSGQGGTGELFF.